Listed here are 12 T cell receptor beta chains from one sample, sequenced in a study of CD8+ T cells in alopecia areata. A panel of CD4, CD8alpha, NKG2D, NKG2ACE and other markers served to sort pooled cutaneous lymph node cells. Sequencing templates came from extracted RNA that was reverse transcribed into cDNA. Sequencing was performed with immunoSEQ multiplex PCR; in TCRdb, only in-frame clones are kept and a portion is missing. The data show 270,000 or so clones, with none appearing a single time. The sample taken for sequencing was CD4+ T cells sorted from a lymph node. These receptors were collected from a C3H/HeJ mouse with alopecia areata. Strain haplotype at MHC: H2-k.

On this clone itself: Mouse names are used for the genes. Partial CDR3 DNA: TGCACCTGCAGTGCAGACGGGGGGCGGTATGCT. This sequence encodes CTCSADGGRYA. The CDR3 reads in full as CTCSADGGRYAEQFF. The V gene is TRBV1, the J gene TRBJ2-1; D perhaps matches TRBD2 (7 bases). The DNA ends 4 residues before the CDR3 does, and the rest of the CDR3 is filled in from the germline J gene. Trimming took off 0 bases at V and 4 bases at J, with 10 bases between the two ends. Germline CDR1 and CDR2: NSQYPW and LRSPGD (reference sequence). The CDR3 totals 15 residues.

As to this clone: The genes are named according to mouse. The missing CDR3 end, 4 residues past where the read stops, is filled in from the germline J gene. The J gene is TRBJ2-3, the V gene TRBV5; 8 nucleotides agree with TRBD1. This CDR3 comprises 16 residues. The junction had 3 bases not matched to a gene; V was cut back by 1 base and J by 0 bases. Germline V gene data show CDR1 as LGHNA and CDR2 as YNLKQL (reference sequence). CDR3 amino acids: CASSQGTGLSAETLYF. The part of the CDR3 DNA that was read is TGTGCCAGCAGCCAAGGGACAGGGCTTAGTGCAGAA.

This clone was counted a few times. All gene names here are mouse names. The read terminates 4 residues ahead of where the CDR3 ends, so the germline J gene completes it. The chain joins TRBV13-1 to TRBJ1-1; weak D call: TRBD1 (6 bases). Per germline, CDR1 NSHNY and CDR2 SYGAGN. Trimming stripped 2 bases from V and 1 base from J, with 9 bases between. The CDR3 has 14 amino acids. The CDR3 region is CASSEGTINTEVFF. The sequenced CDR3 bases are TGTGCCAGCAGTGAGGGGACAATAAACACA.

Of note for this clone: Gene names follow the mouse nomenclature. The read comes to an end 4 residues before the CDR3 does, leaving the germline J gene to fill in the end. Other DNA sequences in this sample translate to the same CDR3. The chain links TRBV17 to TRBJ1-1; 7 nucleotides line up with TRBD1. This CDR3 region has 11 residues. Germline lookup yields CDR1 MNHDT and CDR2 YYDKIL. The CDR3 protein is CASSRDREVFF. CDR3 DNA, as far as it was read: TGTGCTAGCAGTCGGGACAGA. Supplemented by reference TRBV17 and TRBJ1-1, the full variable domain reads DTTVKQNPRYKLARVGKPVNLICSQTMNHDTMYWYQKKPNQAPKLLLFYYDKILNREADTFEKFQSSRPNNSFCSLYIGSAGLEYSAMYLCASSRDREVFFGKGTRLTVV.

This clone has just a few counts. Genes here carry mouse names. The CDR3 goes on 3 residues after the read ends, and that part is filled in from the germline J gene. V and J are TRBV13-1 and TRBJ1-6; 7 bases map to TRBD1. TRBJ1-6 falls under the ORF class, with uncertain function. Trimming removed 7 bases from V and 3 bases from J; junction bases left unmatched: 4. The CDR3 totals 14 residues. From germline, CDR1 is NSHNY and CDR2 SYGAGN. The sequenced part of the CDR3 DNA is TGTGCCAGCGGGGGACAGAACTATAATTCGCCC. It codes for CASGGQNYNSP. The full CDR3 protein is CASGGQNYNSPLYF.

For this clone: Here the gene names and germline are mouse. The CDR3 is cut off 4 residues early in the read; its end comes from the germline J gene. The chain employs TRBV5 and TRBJ2-7, with TRBD2 identical over 11 bases. The CDR3 is made up of 14 amino acids. Germline V gives CDR1 LGHNA, CDR2 YNLKQL (reference sequence). The chain's CDR3 is CASSQEDWGDEQYF. The sequenced CDR3 bases are TGTGCCAGCAGCCAAGAGGACTGGGGGGAT.

This clone was counted a few times. These gene names are mouse names. The CDR3 end is not reached by the read, which stops 4 residues before it; the germline J gene fills it in. The identical CDR3 is also encoded by other nucleotide sequences in the sample. The chain carries TRBV13-2 and TRBJ1-1; 7 nucleotides agree with TRBD1. Germline CDR1 reads NNHNN; CDR2 reads SYGAGS (reference sequence). The CDR3 consists of 15 residues. V trimming: 0 bases; J trimming: 0 bases; junction bases outside the gene matches: 2. The chain's CDR3 is CASGDAGTANTEVFF. The part of the CDR3 DNA that was read is TGTGCCAGCGGTGATGCTGGGACAGCAAACACA.

Concerning this clone itself: Each gene name is a mouse one. Sequencing ends 4 residues short of the CDR3 end; the germline J gene provides the rest. The V gene is TRBV19, the J gene TRBJ2-5; no firm D call. V was shortened by 5 bases and J by 3 bases, with 4 bases between the two germline ends. The CDR3 is 11 residues long. The V gene's germline CDR1 is FNHDT and CDR2 SITEND (reference sequence). The CDR3 DNA, read in part, is TGTGCCAGCAGGTCACAAGAC. The encoded protein is CASRSQD. The whole CDR3 region reads CASRSQDTQYF. The whole variable domain, filled in from reference TRBV19 and TRBJ2-5, reads GGIITQTPKFLIGQEGQKLTLKCQQNFNHDTMYWYRQDSGKGLRLIYYSITENDLQKGDLSEGYDASREKKSSFSLTVTSAQKNEMAVFLCASRSQDTQYFGPGTRLLVL.

This clone was found a few times. These gene names are mouse names. The read gets to within 4 residues of the CDR3 end, and the germline J gene fills in the rest. The V gene is TRBV19, the J gene TRBJ2-1, with 9 bases aligning to TRBD2. This CDR3 spans 12 amino acids. Germline V lookup: CDR1 FNHDT, CDR2 SITEND (reference sequence). The sequenced CDR3 bases are TGTGCCAGCAGTGACTGGGGGTCT. Residues: CASSDWGS. The CDR3, in full, reads CASSDWGSEQFF.

This clone was seen a handful of times. Mouse gene names apply. The read terminates 4 residues before the CDR3 end, so the remaining end is supplied by the germline J gene. The gene calls are TRBV5 and TRBJ2-1; D is possibly TRBD2 (6 bases). Germline V gene sequence: CDR1 LGHNA, CDR2 YNLKQL (reference sequence). The CDR3 totals 15 residues. Trimming shortened V by 0 bases and J by 3 bases, and 9 bases separated the two germline ends. CDR3 protein: CASSQEGTIYAEQFF. The part of the CDR3 DNA that was read is TGTGCCAGCAGCCAAGAGGGGACTATCTATGCT.

This clone occurred a few times. Mouse germline and gene names are used. The same CDR3 is also encoded by other DNA sequences in this sample. Incomplete CDR3 DNA: TGTGCCAGCAGTGATGACTGGGGTTAT. This encodes CASSDDWGY. Given in full, the CDR3 is CASSDDWGYEQYF. The V and J genes are TRBV13-1 and TRBJ2-7; 7 bases map to TRBD2. The read halts 4 residues ahead of the CDR3 end, with the missing end drawn from the germline J gene. The CDR3 consists of 13 residues. CDR1 is NSHNY and CDR2 is SYGAGN in the germline V gene.

This clone was seen more than once but under ten times. Any gene name here is a mouse gene name. The read terminates 4 residues ahead of where the CDR3 ends, so the germline J gene completes it. J is TRBJ1-1 and V is TRBV13-2; D might be TRBD1 (5 bases). Germline V gene data show CDR1 as NNHNN and CDR2 as SYGAGS (reference sequence). The CDR3 consists of 14 residues. The CDR3 loop reads CASGGPTGEGEVFF. CDR3 DNA (partial): TGTGCCAGCGGGGGGCCGACTGGGGAGGGA.